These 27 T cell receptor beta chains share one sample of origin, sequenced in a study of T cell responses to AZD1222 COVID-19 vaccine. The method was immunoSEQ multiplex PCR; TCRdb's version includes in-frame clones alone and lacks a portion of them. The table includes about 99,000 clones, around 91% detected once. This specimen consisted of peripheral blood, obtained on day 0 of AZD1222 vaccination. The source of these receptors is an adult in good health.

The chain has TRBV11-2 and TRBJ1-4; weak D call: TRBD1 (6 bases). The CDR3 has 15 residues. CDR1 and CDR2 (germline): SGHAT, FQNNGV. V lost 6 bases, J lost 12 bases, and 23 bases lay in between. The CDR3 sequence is CASSPFVGGEEELFF. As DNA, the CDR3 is TGTGCCAGCAGTCCATTTGTGGGGGGCGAAGAAGAACTGTTTTTT.

CDR3 region: CSASFDQPQHF. Written as DNA, the CDR3 is TGCAGTGCTAGTTTCGACCAGCCCCAGCATTTT. The chain combines TRBV20-1 with TRBJ1-5; unclear D gene. The germline CDR1 and CDR2 sequences are DFQATT and SNEGSKA (reference sequence). The ends were cut back, 3 bases at V and 7 bases at J, with 7 bases in the middle. The CDR3 totals 11 residues.

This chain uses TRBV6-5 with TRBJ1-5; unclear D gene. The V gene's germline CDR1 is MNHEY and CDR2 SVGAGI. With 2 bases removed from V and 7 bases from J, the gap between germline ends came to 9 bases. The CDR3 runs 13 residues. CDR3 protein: CASSYREGQPQHF. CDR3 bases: TGTGCCAGCAGTTACAGGGAAGGGCAGCCCCAGCATTTT.

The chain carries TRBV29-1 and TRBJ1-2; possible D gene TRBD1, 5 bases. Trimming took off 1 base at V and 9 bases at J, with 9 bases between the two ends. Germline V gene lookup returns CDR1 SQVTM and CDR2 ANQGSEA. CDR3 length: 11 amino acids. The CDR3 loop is CSVEGQGSYTF. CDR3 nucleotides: TGCAGCGTTGAAGGTCAGGGAAGCTACACCTTC.

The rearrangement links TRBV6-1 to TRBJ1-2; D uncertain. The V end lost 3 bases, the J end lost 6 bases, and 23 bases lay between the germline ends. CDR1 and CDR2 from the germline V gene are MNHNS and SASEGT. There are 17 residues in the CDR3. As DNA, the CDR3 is TGTGCCAGCAGTGAGTGGGCCGAGCAAACCTTAGGGAATGGCTACACCTTC. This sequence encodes CASSEWAEQTLGNGYTF.

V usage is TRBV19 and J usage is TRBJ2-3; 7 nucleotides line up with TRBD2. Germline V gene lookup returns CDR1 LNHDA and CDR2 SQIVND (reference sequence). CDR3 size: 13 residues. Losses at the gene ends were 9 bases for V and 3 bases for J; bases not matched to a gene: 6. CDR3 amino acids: CASGDYLTDTQYF. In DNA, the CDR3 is TGTGCCAGCGGGGACTACCTAACAGATACGCAGTATTTT.

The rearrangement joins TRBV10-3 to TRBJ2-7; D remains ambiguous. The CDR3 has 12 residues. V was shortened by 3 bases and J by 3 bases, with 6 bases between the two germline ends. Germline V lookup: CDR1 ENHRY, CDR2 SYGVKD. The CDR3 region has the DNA TGTGCCATCAGTGAAAACAACTACGAGCAGTACTTC. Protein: CAISENNYEQYF.

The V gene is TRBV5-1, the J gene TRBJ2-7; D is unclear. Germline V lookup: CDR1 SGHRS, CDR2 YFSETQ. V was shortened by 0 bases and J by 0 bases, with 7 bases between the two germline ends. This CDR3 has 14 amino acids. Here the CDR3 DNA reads TGCGCCAGCAGCTTGGGACCCAGCTCCTACGAGCAGTACTTC. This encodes CASSLGPSSYEQYF.

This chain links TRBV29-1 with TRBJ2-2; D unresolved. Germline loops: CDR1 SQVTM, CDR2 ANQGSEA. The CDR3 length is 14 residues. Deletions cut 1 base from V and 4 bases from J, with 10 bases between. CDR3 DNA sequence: TGCAGCGTTGAAGGACGCCCTAGCACCGGGGAGCTGTTTTTT. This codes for CSVEGRPSTGELFF.

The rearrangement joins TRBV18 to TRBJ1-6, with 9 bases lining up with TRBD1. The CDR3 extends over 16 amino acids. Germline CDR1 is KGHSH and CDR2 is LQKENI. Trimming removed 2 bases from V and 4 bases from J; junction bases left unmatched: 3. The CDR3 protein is CASSPGTGTYNSPLHF. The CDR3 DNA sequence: TGTGCCAGCTCACCAGGGACAGGGACGTATAATTCACCCCTCCACTTT.

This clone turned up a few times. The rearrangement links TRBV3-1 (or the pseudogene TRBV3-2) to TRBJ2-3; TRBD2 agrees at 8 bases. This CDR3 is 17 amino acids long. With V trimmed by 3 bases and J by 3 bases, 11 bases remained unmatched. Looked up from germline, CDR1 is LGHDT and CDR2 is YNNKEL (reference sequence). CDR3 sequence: CASSHSSGSGVTDTQYF. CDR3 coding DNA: TGTGCCAGCAGCCATAGCAGCGGTAGCGGGGTGACAGATACGCAGTATTTT.

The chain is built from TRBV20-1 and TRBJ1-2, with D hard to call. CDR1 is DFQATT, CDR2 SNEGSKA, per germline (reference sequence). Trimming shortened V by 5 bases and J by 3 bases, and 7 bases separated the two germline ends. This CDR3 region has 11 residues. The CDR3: CSAPRDYGYTF. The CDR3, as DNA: TGCAGTGCTCCTAGGGACTATGGCTACACCTTC.

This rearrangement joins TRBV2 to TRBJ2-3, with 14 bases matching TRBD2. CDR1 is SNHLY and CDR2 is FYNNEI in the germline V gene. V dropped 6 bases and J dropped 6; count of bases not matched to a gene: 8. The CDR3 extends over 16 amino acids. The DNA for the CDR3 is TGTGCCAGCAGCACCGGGACTAGCGGGAGTCCGGATACGCAGTATTTT. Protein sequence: CASSTGTSGSPDTQYF.

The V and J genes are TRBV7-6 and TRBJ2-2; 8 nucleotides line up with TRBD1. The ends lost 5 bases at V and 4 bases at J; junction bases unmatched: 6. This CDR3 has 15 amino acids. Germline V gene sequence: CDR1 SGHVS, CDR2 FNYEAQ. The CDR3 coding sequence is TGTGCCAGCAGCCGAGGACAGGGAGGCACCGGGGAGCTGTTTTTT. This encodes CASSRGQGGTGELFF.

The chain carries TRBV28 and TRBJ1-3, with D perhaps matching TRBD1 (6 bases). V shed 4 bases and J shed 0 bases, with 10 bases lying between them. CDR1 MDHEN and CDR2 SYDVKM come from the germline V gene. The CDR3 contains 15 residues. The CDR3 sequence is CASSYRDHSGNTIYF. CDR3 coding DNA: TGTGCCAGCAGTTACAGGGATCACTCTGGAAACACCATATATTTT.

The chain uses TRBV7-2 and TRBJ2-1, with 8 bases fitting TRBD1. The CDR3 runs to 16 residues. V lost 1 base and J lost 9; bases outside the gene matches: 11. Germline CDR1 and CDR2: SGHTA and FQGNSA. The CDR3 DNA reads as TGTGCCAGCAGCTTAGTGCAGGGGGCGCCCTGGGTTGAGCAGTTCTTC. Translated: CASSLVQGAPWVEQFF.

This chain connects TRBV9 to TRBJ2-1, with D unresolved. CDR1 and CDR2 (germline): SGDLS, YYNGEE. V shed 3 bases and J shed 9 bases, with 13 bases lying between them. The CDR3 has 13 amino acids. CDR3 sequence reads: CASSDRRSLEQFF. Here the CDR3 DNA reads TGTGCCAGCAGCGACCGCCGAAGTCTTGAGCAGTTCTTC.

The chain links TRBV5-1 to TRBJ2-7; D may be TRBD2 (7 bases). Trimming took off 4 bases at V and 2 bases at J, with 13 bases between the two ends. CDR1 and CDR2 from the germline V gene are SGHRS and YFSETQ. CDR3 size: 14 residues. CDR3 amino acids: CASSPEGGAYEQYF. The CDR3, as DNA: TGCGCCAGCAGCCCCGAGGGGGGGGCCTACGAGCAGTACTTC.

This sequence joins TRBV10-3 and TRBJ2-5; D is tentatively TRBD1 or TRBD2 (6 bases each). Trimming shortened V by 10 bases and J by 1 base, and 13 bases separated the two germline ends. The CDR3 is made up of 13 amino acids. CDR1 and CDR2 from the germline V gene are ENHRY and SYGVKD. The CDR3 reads CASLRGPQETQYF. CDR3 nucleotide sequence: TGTGCCAGCCTTCGGGGGCCCCAAGAGACCCAGTACTTC.

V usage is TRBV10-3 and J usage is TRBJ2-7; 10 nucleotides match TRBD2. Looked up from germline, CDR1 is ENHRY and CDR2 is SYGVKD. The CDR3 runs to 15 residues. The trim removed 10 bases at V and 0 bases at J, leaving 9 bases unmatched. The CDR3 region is CATGDPSGSSYEQYF. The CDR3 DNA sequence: TGTGCCACGGGCGACCCTAGCGGGAGCTCCTACGAGCAGTACTTC.

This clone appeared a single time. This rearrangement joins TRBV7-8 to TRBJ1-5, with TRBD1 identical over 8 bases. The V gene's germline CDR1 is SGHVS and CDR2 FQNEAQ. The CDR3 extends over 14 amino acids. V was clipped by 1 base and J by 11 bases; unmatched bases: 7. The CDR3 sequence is CASSLEVTGASQHF. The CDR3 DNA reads TGTGCCAGCAGCTTAGAGGTGACAGGGGCGTCCCAGCATTTT.

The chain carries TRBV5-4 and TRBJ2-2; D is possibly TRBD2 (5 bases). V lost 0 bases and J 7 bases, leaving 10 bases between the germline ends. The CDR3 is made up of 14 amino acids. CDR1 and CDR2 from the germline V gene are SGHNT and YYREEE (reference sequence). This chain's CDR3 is CASSLGGRHGELFF. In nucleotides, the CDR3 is TGTGCCAGCAGCTTGGGAGGGCGTCACGGGGAGCTGTTTTTT.

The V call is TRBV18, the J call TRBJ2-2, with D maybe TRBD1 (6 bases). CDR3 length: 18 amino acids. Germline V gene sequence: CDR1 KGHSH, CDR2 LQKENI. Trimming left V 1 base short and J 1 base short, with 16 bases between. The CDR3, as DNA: TGTGCCAGCTCACCACTGGTTACACAGGGACGGAACACCGGGGAGCTGTTTTTT. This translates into CASSPLVTQGRNTGELFF.

As DNA, the CDR3 is TGTGCCAGCAGTGTCGGCAGGGGTCCCTACGAGCAGTACTTC. Translating gives CASSVGRGPYEQYF. V is TRBV2 and J is TRBJ2-7, with TRBD1 as a possible D gene (6 bases). The CDR3 has 14 residues. CDR1 and CDR2 from the germline V gene are SNHLY and FYNNEI. V shed 4 bases and J shed 2 bases, with 12 bases lying between them.

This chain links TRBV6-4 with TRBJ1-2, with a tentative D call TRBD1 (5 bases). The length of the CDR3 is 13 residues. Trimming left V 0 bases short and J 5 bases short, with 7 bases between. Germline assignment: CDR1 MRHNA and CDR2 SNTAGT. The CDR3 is CASSDSGGYGYTF. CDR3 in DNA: TGTGCCAGCAGTGACTCGGGGGGTTATGGCTACACCTTC.

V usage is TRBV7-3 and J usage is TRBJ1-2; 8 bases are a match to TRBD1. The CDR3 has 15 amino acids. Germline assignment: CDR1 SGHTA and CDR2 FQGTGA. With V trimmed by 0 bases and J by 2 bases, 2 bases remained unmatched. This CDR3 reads CASSLTRTGNYGYTF. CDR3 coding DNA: TGTGCCAGCAGCTTAACTAGGACAGGGAACTATGGCTACACCTTC.

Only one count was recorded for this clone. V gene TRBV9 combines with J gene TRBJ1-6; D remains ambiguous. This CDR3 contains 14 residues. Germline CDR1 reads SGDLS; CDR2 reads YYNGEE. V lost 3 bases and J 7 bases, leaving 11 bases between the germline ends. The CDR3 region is CASSGTWANSPLHF. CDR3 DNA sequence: TGTGCCAGCAGCGGCACATGGGCCAATTCACCCCTCCACTTT.